This T cell receptor (beta chain) was captured by sequencing in a study of cytotoxic CD8 clonotypes in ibrutinib-treated CLL. Germline CDR1 reads SGDLS; CDR2 reads YYNGEE. With 3 bases clipped from V and 5 bases from J, the junction kept 2 bases outside the gene matches. The CDR3 has 15 residues. The method was immunoSEQ multiplex PCR; TCRdb's version includes in-frame clones alone and lacks a portion of them. The table has about 72,000 clones, 68% seen once; the top ten hold roughly 5.7%. This TCR came from a human donor with chronic lymphocytic leukemia. The V and J genes are TRBV9 and TRBJ2-2; TRBD2 matches at 12 bases. The material sequenced was PBMCs, taken after 12 months of ibrutinib treatment. CDR3 protein: CASSAGTSGTGELFF. The CDR3 DNA sequence: TGTGCCAGCAGCGCCGGGACTAGCGGGACCGGGGAGCTGTTTTTT.